These T cell receptor beta chains were read from a single sample in a study of tumor-infiltrating lymphocytes in primary liver carcinoma. Each CDR3 protein gets one entry after TCRdb re-called the multiplex PCR reads with MiXCR. Among tens of thousands of distinct CDR3 sequences, roughly 80% were seen once, and the ten largest hold roughly 15%. Sequencing input: liver tumor tissue from sampling region 4. All receptors derive from a man between 40 and 49 years old with primary liver carcinoma and hepatitis B virus infection. CDR3s include the opening cysteine and the closing phenylalanine or tryptophan. D genes are given only for firm matches. Clone size is stated in some rows and not others, as once, few, many or a class when expanded.

clone_size	v_call	j_call	d_call	cdr3_aa	cdr3_nt
-	TRBV30	TRBJ1-1	-	CAWYVRAGNSEAFF	TGTGCCTGGTATGTACGGGCCGGCAACTCTGAAGCTTTCTTT
many	TRBV7-2	TRBJ1-1	-	CASSPNRRDTEAFF	TGTGCCAGCAGCCCTAACAGGAGGGACACTGAAGCTTTCTTT
once	TRBV12-3/TRBV12-4	TRBJ2-5	TRBD1	CVSARGQSQETQYF	TGTGTCAGTGCTCGGGGACAGTCCCAAGAGACCCAGTACTTC
-	TRBV11-3	TRBJ2-1	-	CACSLGVSDNEQLF	TGTGCCTGCAGCTTAGGGGTCAGCGACAATGAGCAGCTCTTC
-	TRBV6-5	TRBJ2-3	TRBD2	CASNPGIAGTDMQYF	TGTGCCAGTAACCCAGGAATAGCGGGAACAGATATGCAGTATTTT
-	TRBV5-1	TRBJ2-2	-	CASSSCGGVGTGELLF	TGCGCCAGCAGCTCGTGTGGAGGAGTCGGCACCGGGGAGCTGCTTTTT
once	TRBV28	TRBJ2-7	TRBD1	CASNLEGAFGAYEQYF	TGTGCCAGCAACTTAGAGGGGGCTTTTGGGGCCTACGAGCAGTACTTC
-	TRBV27	TRBJ2-1	-	CTSSLVGQGRNEHFF	TGTACCAGCAGTTTGGTTGGGCAGGGAAGGAATGAGCACTTCTTC
-	TRBV4-3	TRBJ2-1	-	CASSQFPPPADNEQSF	TGCGCCAGCAGCCAATTCCCCCCACCAGCGGACAATGAGCAGTCCTTC
-	TRBV12-3/TRBV12-4	TRBJ1-4	-	CASSLAGTEELSF	TGTGCCAGCAGTTTAGCTGGGACCGAAGAATTGTCTTTT
-	TRBV4-3	TRBJ2-1	-	CAGSQGTRGRYNKQFF	TGCGCCGGCAGCCAAGGAACCAGGGGGAGGTACAATAAGCAGTTCTTC
-	TRBV6-5	TRBJ2-6	TRBD2	CVSSYNTSGSTGVNVLTF	TGTGTCAGCAGTTACAATACTAGCGGGAGTACTGGGGTCAACGTCCTGACTTTC
-	TRBV5-5	TRBJ1-2	TRBD1	CASSPNRDRTNYGYTF	TGTGCTAGCAGCCCTAACCGGGACAGAACTAACTATGGCTACACCTTC
-	TRBV11-1	TRBJ2-3	-	CASSPRRGLTDMQYF	TGTGCCAGCAGCCCGAGACGGGGGTTAACAGATATGCAGTATTTT
-	TRBV5-5	TRBJ2-7	-	CASRLVMGAGVWEQYF	TGTGCCAGCAGATTGGTTATGGGAGCAGGAGTATGGGAGCAGTACTTC
-	TRBV5-1	TRBJ2-7	-	CASSLAGVGGLHEQYF	TGCGCCAGCAGCTTGGCCGGAGTGGGAGGCCTCCACGAGCAGTACTTC
-	TRBV29-1	TRBJ2-7	-	CSAGWGNREHYF	TGCAGTGCGGGTTGGGGTAATCGCGAGCACTACTTC
few	TRBV5-5	TRBJ2-2	-	CASSLCGGGGELFF	TGTGCAAGCAGCTTGTGCGGAGGGGGCGGGGAGCTGTTTTTT
-	TRBV5-1	TRBJ1-6	TRBD1	CASSPNTGAKNSPLHF	TGCGCCAGTAGCCCTAACACAGGGGCCAAAAATTCACCCCTCCACTTT
-	TRBV5-4	TRBJ2-1	-	CASSFPSYIEQLF	TGTGCCAGTAGCTTCCCCTCCTACATTGAGCAGCTCTTC
-	TRBV30	TRBJ2-5	-	CSYRLAPQETQYF	TGTTCCTATAGGCTAGCGCCCCAAGAGACCCAATACTTC
-	TRBV29-1	TRBJ2-7	-	CSASLSAYEQYF	TGCAGTGCTTCCTTATCAGCCTACGAGCAGTACTTC
-	TRBV20-1	TRBJ2-3	TRBD1	CSTTAGGQPQYF	TGCAGTACTACAGCAGGGGGTCAGCCCCAGTATTTT
-	TRBV28	TRBJ2-7	-	CVSGELTGSGEQYF	TGTGTCAGCGGAGAACTTACAGGGAGCGGCGAGCAGTACTTC
once	TRBV9	TRBJ1-2	TRBD1	CASSARDRGNYGYIF	TGTGCCAGCAGCGCTAGGGACAGGGGAAACTATGGCTACATCTTC
many	TRBV28	TRBJ2-7	TRBD2	CASPVGTSTHEQYF	TGTGCCAGCCCCGTCGGGACTAGCACCCACGAGCAGTACTTC
-	TRBV28	TRBJ1-2	-	CANSLVTDYDYTF	TGTGCCAACAGTTTGGTCACGGACTATGACTACACCTTC
once	TRBV30	TRBJ2-4	-	CAWSEEGLGKNIQYF	TGTGCATGGAGCGAGGAAGGGCTTGGCAAAAACATTCAGTACTTC